The 13 T cell receptor beta chains presented below share a single source sample, sequenced in a study of radiotherapy plus CTLA-4 blockade in lung cancer. Profiled with immunoSEQ multiplex PCR; TCRdb holds only in-frame clones, not every one. The sample includes approximately 77,000 clones, 78% of them seen just once. The source material was peripheral blood, sampled from a patient treated with radiotherapy plus ipilimumab. The receptor set was obtained from a human donor with non-small cell lung cancer whose response to radiotherapy plus ipilimumab could not be evaluated. Some clones in this sample may be carry-over from other donors' samples.

The CDR3 coding sequence is TGTGCCATCCGGGACAGTGACAATGAGCAGTTCTTC. Its protein product is CAIRDSDNEQFF. The V call is TRBV10-3, the J call TRBJ2-1; 7 bases fit TRBD1. The CDR3 is 12 residues long. Trimming at V came to 8 bases and at J to 5 bases, leaving 3 bases not matched to a gene. Germline values: CDR1 ENHRY, CDR2 SYGVKD.

The J gene is TRBJ1-3, the V gene TRBV7-2; TRBD1 matches at 8 bases. Trimming at V came to 5 bases and at J to 2 bases, leaving 5 bases not matched to a gene. This CDR3 spans 15 amino acids. Looked up from germline, CDR1 is SGHTA and CDR2 is FQGNSA. As DNA, the CDR3 is TGTGCCAGCAGCGCTCAGGGGGCTACTGGAAACACCATATATTTT. Translating gives CASSAQGATGNTIYF.

The V gene is TRBV19, the J gene TRBJ2-1, with a tentative D call TRBD1 (6 bases). CDR3 length equals 13 residues. Trimming left V 5 bases short and J 6 bases short, with 11 bases between. Germline loops: CDR1 LNHDA, CDR2 SQIVND (reference sequence). As DNA, the CDR3 is TGTGCCAGTAGTGGCTCCAGGGGCAATGAGCAGTTCTTC. Translating it yields CASSGSRGNEQFF.

This clone was seen once. The CDR3 protein is CASSLIGGGLGDTQYF. The CDR3 region has the DNA TGTGCCAGCAGCTTAATAGGCGGGGGATTAGGGGATACGCAGTATTTT. This sequence joins TRBV7-2 and TRBJ2-3; 7 bases map to TRBD2. Looked up from germline, CDR1 is SGHTA and CDR2 is FQGNSA. V was clipped by 2 bases and J by 6 bases; unmatched bases: 11. This CDR3 has 16 amino acids.

The chain carries TRBV30 and TRBJ2-7; D not certain. This CDR3 is 15 amino acids long. Germline CDR1 reads GTSNPN; CDR2 reads SVGIG (reference sequence). Trimming pared 4 bases from V and 2 bases from J, leaving 18 bases between. CDR3 sequence reads: CAWTHAGSLTYEQYF. CDR3 nucleotide sequence: TGTGCCTGGACCCACGCAGGCAGCCTGACCTACGAGCAGTACTTC.

The chain carries TRBV10-1 and TRBJ2-7; possible D gene TRBD1, 5 bases. V lost 0 bases and J 2 bases, leaving 17 bases between the germline ends. The germline CDR1 and CDR2 sequences are WNHNN and SYGVQD (reference sequence). The CDR3 totals 17 residues. The CDR3 DNA is TGCGCCAGCAGTGAGTCCAACTTTCAGGGTGTGACCTACGAGCAGTACTTC. It yields the protein CASSESNFQGVTYEQYF.

This chain connects TRBV7-9 to TRBJ1-1; maybe TRBD1 (5 bases). CDR3 length: 17 amino acids. Trimming stripped 4 bases from V and 3 bases from J, with 21 bases between. Germline-derived CDR1 and CDR2 are SEHNR and FQNEAQ (reference sequence). CDR3 amino acids: CASSSPPLGGMYTEAFF. The CDR3 nucleotides read TGTGCCAGCAGCTCGCCTCCCCTCGGGGGAATGTACACTGAAGCTTTCTTT.

This sequence joins TRBV6-5 and TRBJ2-7; the match to TRBD1 covers 10 bases. The CDR3 sequence is 12 residues long. The trim removed 4 bases at V and 11 bases at J, leaving 5 bases unmatched. Germline V gene sequence: CDR1 MNHEY, CDR2 SVGAGI. The CDR3 spells CASSSPGTGEYF. The CDR3 DNA sequence: TGTGCCAGCAGTTCCCCCGGGACAGGGGAGTACTTC.

The genes are TRBV7-9 and TRBJ2-3; D gene uncertain. This CDR3 spans 12 amino acids. Trimming shortened V by 5 bases and J by 5 bases, and 8 bases separated the two germline ends. Germline CDR1 is SEHNR and CDR2 is FQNEAQ (reference sequence). CDR3 amino acids: CASSPEVDTQYF. CDR3 coding DNA: TGTGCCAGCAGCCCTGAGGTAGATACGCAGTATTTT.

This clone has just a few counts. V gene TRBV7-9 combines with J gene TRBJ1-4; TRBD1 agrees at 9 bases. Per the germline V gene, CDR1 is SEHNR and CDR2 is FQNEAQ (reference sequence). The CDR3 covers 16 residues. The ends lost 0 bases at V and 7 bases at J; junction bases unmatched: 6. CDR3 DNA sequence: TGTGCCAGCAGCTTAGCGGGACAGGGAGTGGCTGAAAAACTGTTTTTT. The encoded protein is CASSLAGQGVAEKLFF.

This chain links TRBV5-1 with TRBJ1-1; perhaps TRBD1 as D (5 bases). The ends were cut back, 0 bases at V and 1 base at J, with 13 bases in the middle. CDR3 length equals 16 residues. The V gene's germline CDR1 is SGHRS and CDR2 YFSETQ. CDR3 protein: CASSLGVGGGNTEAFF. For the CDR3, the DNA is TGCGCCAGCAGCTTGGGCGTGGGGGGAGGGAACACTGAAGCTTTCTTT.

J is TRBJ1-6 and V is TRBV5-4; 7 bases line up with TRBD1. V shed 5 bases and J 7 bases; nucleotides not matched to a gene: 12. The length of the CDR3 is 16 residues. Germline loops: CDR1 SGHNT, CDR2 YYREEE (reference sequence). CDR3 protein: CASRRDRAGENSPLHF. The CDR3 nucleotides are TGTGCCAGCAGACGCGACAGGGCAGGGGAGAATTCACCCCTCCACTTT.

The chain combines TRBV7-6 with TRBJ2-1; 12 bases map to TRBD1. V dropped 3 bases and J dropped 7; count of bases not matched to a gene: 16. Germline CDR1 reads SGHVS; CDR2 reads FNYEAQ. CDR3 length: 19 amino acids. CDR3 amino acids: CASSFGVYSGQGAGNEQFF. The DNA for the CDR3 is TGTGCCAGCAGCTTTGGGGTTTACTCGGGACAGGGGGCAGGTAATGAGCAGTTCTTC.